These T cell receptor beta chains were read from a single sample in a study of CDR3 diversity in severe acne. One entry per CDR3 protein results from TCRdb running MiXCR on the PCR reads. Of some 90,000 distinct CDR3 sequences in the sample, 48% were seen once. The sample consisted of blood. The source of these receptors is a male donor in good health, serving as a control. Each CDR3 is given with its conserved first and last residue. A D gene is named only where the DNA matches it firmly. Rows may omit the clone size; those that give it use once, few, many or a size class.

NA	TRBV4-1	TRBJ1-5	many	TGCGCCAGCAGCCCGGTGGATTATAGCAATCAGCCCCAGCATTTT	CASSPVDYSNQPQHF
NA	TRBV25-1	TRBJ1-2	NA	TGTGCCAGCAGCCAAGCTTGGGGTTTCTCCGGAGGCTACACCTTC	CASSQAWGFSGGYTF
NA	TRBV25-1	TRBJ2-7	medium-sized	TGTGCCAGCAGTGAAGTCGGCCCTCCGGGACGGTCCTCCTACGAGCAGTACTTC	CASSEVGPPGRSSYEQYF
NA	TRBV19	TRBJ1-1	many	TGTGCCAGTAGTATGGGGTGGGGCAGGATGAACACTGAAGCTTTCTTT	CASSMGWGRMNTEAFF
TRBD2	TRBV4-1	TRBJ2-2	few	TGCGCCAGCAGCCAAGATACCGGGGAGGGCGGGGAGCTGTTTTTT	CASSQDTGEGGELFF
TRBD2	TRBV6-5	TRBJ2-7	NA	TGTGCCAGCAGTTACTCGGGGCGGGAGGAGCAGTACTTC	CASSYSGREEQYF
TRBD1	TRBV10-3	TRBJ2-3	NA	TGTGCCATCAGCATGACAGGGGTAGTACCAGATACGCAGTATTTT	CAISMTGVVPDTQYF
TRBD1	TRBV19	TRBJ2-2	NA	TGTGCCAGTAGTATGGGGTCAGGGGGCGACACCGGGGAGCTGTTTTTT	CASSMGSGGDTGELFF
NA	TRBV20-1	TRBJ2-5	NA	TGCAGTCCAAGCGACGGGGGCCGTGACCAAGAGACCCAGTACTTC	CSPSDGGRDQETQYF
NA	TRBV5-6	TRBJ1-1	NA	TGTGCCAGCAGCGCCTATCGGGACACTGAAGCTTTCTTT	CASSAYRDTEAFF
NA	TRBV2	TRBJ1-1	NA	TGTGCCAGCAGTCACCCCGGGGAAACAAACACTGAAGCTTTCTTT	CASSHPGETNTEAFF
NA	TRBV25-1	TRBJ2-3	NA	TGTGCCAGCATGGCTGGGGGAGATACGCAGTATTTT	CASMAGGDTQYF
NA	TRBV25-1	TRBJ1-4	NA	TGTGCCAGTAGTTCGCAGGGTGGAACTAATGAAAAACTGTTTTTT	CASSSQGGTNEKLFF
TRBD1	TRBV28	TRBJ1-1	many	TGTGCCAGCAGTCTGACAGGGGGCCTCTTAGCTTTCTTT	CASSLTGGLLAFF
TRBD1	TRBV29-1	TRBJ1-1	medium-sized	TGCAGCGCAAGGGGGCGCGGAGCTTTCTTT	CSARGRGAFF
NA	TRBV5-5	TRBJ1-2	many	TGTGCCAGCAGCTTGGAGGGTAGAGGGACAAAGTCTCTCTATGGCTACACCTTC	CASSLEGRGTKSLYGYTF
NA	TRBV6-1	TRBJ2-5	NA	TGTGCCAGCAGTAAAGGGGGGACCCAAGAGACCCAGTACTTC	CASSKGGTQETQYF
TRBD1	TRBV5-1	TRBJ1-1	NA	TGCGCCAGCAGCTCCCAGGGACAGGGGGGTTTGAAGGAAACGTCTGAAGCTTTCTTT	CASSSQGQGGLKETSEAFF
NA	TRBV20-1	TRBJ2-5	many	TGCAGTGCCCAAGAACAAGAGACCCAGTACTTC	CSAQEQETQYF
TRBD1	TRBV15	TRBJ2-7	few	TGTGCCACCAGCCGCGGACAGGGCTCCTACGAGCAGTACTTC	CATSRGQGSYEQYF
NA	TRBV20-1	TRBJ1-4	NA	TGCAGTGCTAGAGATGGGGGGGGCAAACTGTTTTTT	CSARDGGGKLFF
TRBD2	TRBV11-2	TRBJ2-5	NA	TGTGCCAGCGCCTTAGCGGGAGGCGTCGTGGAGACCCAGTACTTC	CASALAGGVVETQYF
NA	TRBV6-4	TRBJ1-3	many	TGTGCCAGCCCCGGCTCGGGTGGGAACACCATATATTTT	CASPGSGGNTIYF
NA	TRBV19	TRBJ1-1	NA	TGTGCCAGTAGTATGGTACCGAGGGGGAACACTGAAGCTTTCTTT	CASSMVPRGNTEAFF
NA	TRBV4-1	TRBJ1-5	few	TGCGCCAGCAGCCCAATCTTGGGCAATCAGCCCCAGCATTTT	CASSPILGNQPQHF
TRBD1	TRBV6-5	TRBJ1-1	NA	TGTGCCAGCAGCTATTACAGGGGGCAAGCTTTCTTT	CASSYYRGQAFF
NA	TRBV2	TRBJ1-2	NA	TGTGCCAGCAGTCTATCCTGGAGACAACTCTCTGGGGCAGGGGAAGGCTATGGCTACACCTTC	CASSLSWRQLSGAGEGYGYTF
TRBD2	TRBV7-3	TRBJ2-2	NA	TGTGCCAGCAGCACCTTAGCGGGAGGCACCACCGGGGAGCTGTTTTTT	CASSTLAGGTTGELFF
NA	TRBV28	TRBJ1-5	few	TGTGCCAGCAGTACGCCCCCTACTCAGCCCCAGCATTTT	CASSTPPTQPQHF
TRBD2	TRBV7-8	TRBJ2-3	medium-sized	TGTGCCAGCAGCTTAGGACTAGCGGGAGCTTCGGATACGCAGTATTTT	CASSLGLAGASDTQYF
TRBD1	TRBV5-1	TRBJ2-1	medium-sized	TGCGCCAGCAGCTTGGGACAGGGGTTCAATGAGCAGTTCTTC	CASSLGQGFNEQFF
TRBD1	TRBV12-3/TRBV12-4	TRBJ2-7	NA	TGTGCCAGCACCGGACAGGGCTACGAGCAGTACTTC	CASTGQGYEQYF
TRBD2	TRBV11-3	TRBJ2-7	NA	TGTGCCAGCAGCTCCGCTCTAGCGGCCTACGAGCAGTACTTC	CASSSALAAYEQYF
NA	TRBV7-3	TRBJ1-1	many	TGTGCCAGCAGCCCCGACGACGGGGGTCGGAACACTGAAGCTTTCTTT	CASSPDDGGRNTEAFF
NA	TRBV6-1	TRBJ2-5	few	TGTGCCAGCACCGGAACTGGGGAGACCCAGTACTTC	CASTGTGETQYF
NA	TRBV7-9	TRBJ1-2	NA	TGTGCCAGCAGCTTTTCTTCGGGATATGGCTGCACCTTC	CASSFSSGYGCTF
NA	TRBV2	TRBJ2-7	NA	TGTGCCAGCAGTGAACAGGCAATTTCCGAAGAACAGTACTTC	CASSEQAISEEQYF
TRBD1	TRBV6-7	TRBJ1-2	NA	TGTGCCAGCAGGACCCCTCGACAGGGGCAGCGCTACACCTTC	CASRTPRQGQRYTF
NA	TRBV19	TRBJ2-7	NA	TGTGCCAGTAGTATATATGAGGGCCACGAGCAGTACTTC	CASSIYEGHEQYF
NA	TRBV20-1	TRBJ1-1	once	TGCAGTGCTAGAGAACAGGGAATTAACACTGAAGCTTTCTTT	CSAREQGINTEAFF
NA	TRBV2	TRBJ1-5	NA	TGTGCCAGCAGAACCCCGCAGGGCTGGGGGCAGCCCCAGCATTTT	CASRTPQGWGQPQHF
NA	TRBV27	TRBJ2-5	many	TGTGCCAGCAGTTACGGGGAGACCCAGTACTTC	CASSYGETQYF
NA	TRBV7-8	TRBJ2-5	many	TGTGCCAGCACCCCCGGCGCGGGGAACGGGTGGGCCCAGTACTTC	CASTPGAGNGWAQYF
NA	TRBV2	TRBJ2-7	NA	TGTGCCGGCATCCTCCGGGACGTCAAAAACGAGCAGTACTTC	CAGILRDVKNEQYF
TRBD1	TRBV25-1	TRBJ1-1	NA	TGTGCCAGCAGTTTCGAGGGGACAGTCGTCTCGAACACTGAAGCTTTCTTT	CASSFEGTVVSNTEAFF
TRBD1	TRBV6-5	TRBJ1-2	NA	TGTGCCAGCAGTTTAAGGACAGGAACCCTTGGCTACACCTTC	CASSLRTGTLGYTF
NA	TRBV9	TRBJ2-7	medium-sized	TGTGCCAGCAGCGTGGAGGGGACAGCCCATTACGAGCAGTACTTC	CASSVEGTAHYEQYF
TRBD1	TRBV5-1	TRBJ2-5	many	TGCGCCAGCAGCTCGACAGGGGTTGGGGAGACCCAGTACTTC	CASSSTGVGETQYF
NA	TRBV29-1	TRBJ2-1	medium-sized	TGCAGCGTTGAACCAGGGAGAAATGAGCAGTTCTTC	CSVEPGRNEQFF